This TCR beta chain was captured in a study of cytomegalovirus exposure and HLA in healthy donors. Trimming stripped 6 bases from V and 12 bases from J, with 11 bases between. CDR3 length: 11 residues. Germline V gene lookup returns CDR1 LNHDA and CDR2 SQIVND (reference sequence). A note on this clone: What it binds is unknown.

Study conclusions and caveats: What was likely a sequencing artifact was a cluster of highly shared sequence variants. A later analysis, which compared TCR beta chains of equal frequency, found the HLA-associated ones more clonally expanded.

It was with 60 Vbeta and 13 Jbeta primers that the PCR ran. Sequenced by immunoSEQ multiplex PCR; TCRdb stores in-frame clones only, minus some. This sample has about 97,000 clones, with more than 80% found just once. V gene TRBV19 combines with J gene TRBJ1-4; D gene uncertain. The TCR was taken from a man aged 30 to 45 in good health and CMV-seronegative. Sequencing was performed on PBMCs. The CDR3: CASSRAVQLFF. In DNA form, the CDR3 reads TGTGCCAGTAGCCGCGCCGTACAACTGTTTTTT.